Listed below are T cell receptor beta chains from one sample, sequenced in a study of radiotherapy plus CTLA-4 blockade in lung cancer. Libraries were prepared by immunoSEQ multiplex PCR; TCRdb keeps only in-frame clonotypes and omits some of them. The sample lists about 120,000 clones, more than 65% occurring once. This specimen consisted of peripheral blood, obtained from a patient treated with radiotherapy plus ipilimumab. The receptors come from a human donor with non-small cell lung cancer who had a partial response to radiotherapy plus ipilimumab. CDR3s include the opening cysteine and the closing phenylalanine or tryptophan. The D gene is left open where the match is weak. The size entry is marked missing in some rows and otherwise reads once, few, many or a size class.

abundance: few; j_gene: TRBJ2-2; v_gene: TRBV7-6; d_gene: TRBD2; CDR3nt: TGTGCCAGCAGCTTAGCGTATGGCGGGAGTGGTTCCGGGGAGCTGTTTTTT; CDR3aa: CASSLAYGGSGSGELFF
abundance: NA; j_gene: TRBJ2-2; v_gene: TRBV19; d_gene: NA; CDR3nt: TGTGCCAGTAAATCGACAGGAGAAAGGACCGGGGAGCTGTTTTTT; CDR3aa: CASKSTGERTGELFF
abundance: NA; j_gene: TRBJ1-5; v_gene: TRBV6-1; d_gene: NA; CDR3nt: TGTGCCAGCGCGGGTGCAGCGGTCCAGCATTTT; CDR3aa: CASAGAAVQHF
abundance: NA; j_gene: TRBJ1-1; v_gene: TRBV5-1; d_gene: NA; CDR3nt: TGCGCCAGCAGCCCATCGGGGGGGAACACTGAAGCTTTCTTT; CDR3aa: CASSPSGGNTEAFF
abundance: NA; j_gene: TRBJ1-1; v_gene: TRBV6-5; d_gene: TRBD1; CDR3nt: TGTGCCAGCATCAAACCCGGGACAGGGAACACTGAAGCTTTCTTT; CDR3aa: CASIKPGTGNTEAFF
abundance: few; j_gene: TRBJ1-4; v_gene: TRBV19; d_gene: TRBD1; CDR3nt: TGTGCCAGTACCCGGACAGGGAGTATGACAACTAATGAAAAACTGTTTTTT; CDR3aa: CASTRTGSMTTNEKLFF
abundance: NA; j_gene: TRBJ2-1; v_gene: TRBV27; d_gene: TRBD2; CDR3nt: TGTGCCAGCAGTTCGCGACGCGGGACTAGCGGGAGGAGGTTGGGCTCCTACAATGAGCAGTTCTTC; CDR3aa: CASSSRRGTSGRRLGSYNEQFF
abundance: NA; j_gene: TRBJ1-3; v_gene: TRBV20-1; d_gene: NA; CDR3nt: TGCAGTGCCGTACAGGGAAAAGGCGTATATTTT; CDR3aa: CSAVQGKGVYF
abundance: NA; j_gene: TRBJ1-2; v_gene: TRBV28; d_gene: NA; CDR3nt: TGTGCCAGCAGTTTCCCCCGGGCGGACTACTATGGCTACACCTTC; CDR3aa: CASSFPRADYYGYTF
abundance: NA; j_gene: TRBJ2-1; v_gene: TRBV28; d_gene: NA; CDR3nt: TGTGCCAGCAGTTTTTGGTCTCCAGGGAGGTACAATGAGCAGTTCTTC; CDR3aa: CASSFWSPGRYNEQFF
abundance: NA; j_gene: TRBJ2-1; v_gene: TRBV6-4; d_gene: TRBD2; CDR3nt: TGTGCCAGCAGTCCGAAGGGACTAGCGGGAGCCAATGAGCAGTTCTTC; CDR3aa: CASSPKGLAGANEQFF
abundance: NA; j_gene: TRBJ1-5; v_gene: TRBV6-5; d_gene: NA; CDR3nt: TGTGCCAGCAGTTCGACAAAACCAGGTGACCCCCAGCATTTT; CDR3aa: CASSSTKPGDPQHF
abundance: NA; j_gene: TRBJ2-2; v_gene: TRBV5-1; d_gene: NA; CDR3nt: TGCGCCAGCGGAGCTAGTCCGGGAGGACAGACCGGGGAGCTGTTTTTT; CDR3aa: CASGASPGGQTGELFF
abundance: NA; j_gene: TRBJ2-2; v_gene: TRBV5-4; d_gene: NA; CDR3nt: TGTGCCAGCAGCGCTACTAGAGGGAACACCGGGGAGCTGTTTTTT; CDR3aa: CASSATRGNTGELFF
abundance: NA; j_gene: TRBJ2-7; v_gene: TRBV29-1; d_gene: TRBD1; CDR3nt: TGCAGCGCATCCGGGACAGGGGTCTACGAGCAGTACTTC; CDR3aa: CSASGTGVYEQYF
abundance: NA; j_gene: TRBJ1-2; v_gene: TRBV7-8; d_gene: NA; CDR3nt: TGTGCCAGCAGCTTTGCCGCGGGGGAGTACACCTTC; CDR3aa: CASSFAAGEYTF
abundance: NA; j_gene: TRBJ2-5; v_gene: TRBV25-1; d_gene: TRBD1; CDR3nt: TGTGCCAGCAGTGAAAAACAGGCCCCAGGGGGAGAGACCCAGTACTTC; CDR3aa: CASSEKQAPGGETQYF
abundance: NA; j_gene: TRBJ2-7; v_gene: TRBV19; d_gene: TRBD1; CDR3nt: TGTGCCAGTAGTGCGGGACAGGGGCACTACGAGCAGTACTTC; CDR3aa: CASSAGQGHYEQYF
abundance: once; j_gene: TRBJ1-1; v_gene: TRBV6-1; d_gene: NA; CDR3nt: TGTGCCAGCAGTGATTGGCAGGGGCACACTGAAGCTTTCTTT; CDR3aa: CASSDWQGHTEAFF
abundance: few; j_gene: TRBJ2-3; v_gene: TRBV28; d_gene: NA; CDR3nt: TGTGCCACCTTACTCATCGGGGATACGCAGTATTTT; CDR3aa: CATLLIGDTQYF
abundance: few; j_gene: TRBJ2-2; v_gene: TRBV15; d_gene: NA; CDR3nt: TGTGCCACCAGCCCCCAGGCCGGGGAGCTGTTTTTT; CDR3aa: CATSPQAGELFF
abundance: NA; j_gene: TRBJ1-5; v_gene: TRBV6-1; d_gene: TRBD1; CDR3nt: TGTGCCGGAGGACAGGGTGGGAGTCAGCCCCAGCATTTT; CDR3aa: CAGGQGGSQPQHF